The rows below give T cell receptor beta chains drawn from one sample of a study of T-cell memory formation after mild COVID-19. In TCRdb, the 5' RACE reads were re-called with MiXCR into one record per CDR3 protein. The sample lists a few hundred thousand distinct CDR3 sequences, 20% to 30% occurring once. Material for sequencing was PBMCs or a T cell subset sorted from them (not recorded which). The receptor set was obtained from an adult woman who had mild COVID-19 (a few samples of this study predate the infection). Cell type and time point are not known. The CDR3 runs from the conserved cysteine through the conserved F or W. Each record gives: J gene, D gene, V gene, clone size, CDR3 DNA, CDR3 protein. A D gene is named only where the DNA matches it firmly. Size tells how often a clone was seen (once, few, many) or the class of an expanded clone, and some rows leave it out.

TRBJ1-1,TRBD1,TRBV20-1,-,TGCAGTGCTCGAGGGACAGGGAGTTCGAGCACTGAAGCTTTCTTT,CSARGTGSSSTEAFF
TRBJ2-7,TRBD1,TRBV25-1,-,TGTGCCAGCAGTGGGGGGACCGGGACAGTCTCCTACGAGCAGTACTTC,CASSGGTGTVSYEQYF
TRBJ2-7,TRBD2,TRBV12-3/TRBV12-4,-,TGTGCCAGCAGGTTAGCGGGACTATCCTACGAGCAGTACTTC,CASRLAGLSYEQYF
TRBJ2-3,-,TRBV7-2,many,TGTGCCAGCAGCTTTTCCGGGACAGATACGCAGTATTTT,CASSFSGTDTQYF
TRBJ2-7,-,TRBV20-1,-,TGCAGTGCCGAGGAGGCCGCCTCCTACGAGCAGTACTTC,CSAEEAASYEQYF
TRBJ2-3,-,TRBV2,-,TGTGCCAGCAGTGAAGAGGGGGGACCTCCGGATACGCAGTATTTT,CASSEEGGPPDTQYF
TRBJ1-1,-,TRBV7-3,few,TGTGCCAGCAGCTCCCACGGTGCGGACACTGAAGCTTTCTTT,CASSSHGADTEAFF
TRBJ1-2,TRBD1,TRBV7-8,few,TGTGCCAGCAGCTTAGGGCCGTTAAAACAGGGGAATTATGGCTACACCTTC,CASSLGPLKQGNYGYTF
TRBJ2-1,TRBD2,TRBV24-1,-,TGTGCCACCAGTCCTTTAGACAGCGGGGGTCCCAATGAGCAGTTCTTC,CATSPLDSGGPNEQFF
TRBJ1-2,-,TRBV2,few,TGTGCCAGCAGTGAAGTTCGGGGCAACTATGGCTACACCTTC,CASSEVRGNYGYTF
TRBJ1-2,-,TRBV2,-,TGTGCCAGCAGTGTGGGCCCAGCTAACTATGGCTACACCTTC,CASSVGPANYGYTF
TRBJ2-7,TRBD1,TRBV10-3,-,TGTGCCATCAGTGAAGGGACAGGGAGGTACGAGCAGTACTTC,CAISEGTGRYEQYF
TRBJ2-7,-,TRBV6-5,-,TGTGCCAGCAGTTACAGGGTCCGCTACGAGCAGTACTTC,CASSYRVRYEQYF
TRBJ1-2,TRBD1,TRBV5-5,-,TGTGCCAGCAGCCCGGACAGGGGGCGTTCCTATGGCTACACCTTC,CASSPDRGRSYGYTF
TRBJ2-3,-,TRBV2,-,TGTGCCAGCAGTGAAGAGCCGGGGGGCTACACAGATACGCAGTATTTT,CASSEEPGGYTDTQYF
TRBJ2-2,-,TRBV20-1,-,TGCAGTGCCAATGGGGGGACCGCCACCGGGGAGCTGTTTTTT,CSANGGTATGELFF
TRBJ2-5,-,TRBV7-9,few,TGTGCCAGCAGCTTAGTGGCAGGGCAGACGGACCAGTACTTC,CASSLVAGQTDQYF
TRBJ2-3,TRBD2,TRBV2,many,TGTGCCATAACGGCGGGGGGCCGGGGAGATACGCAGTATTTT,CAITAGGRGDTQYF
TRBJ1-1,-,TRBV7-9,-,TGTGCCAGCAGCTCCTTACAGGGTTTCACTGAAGCTTTCTTT,CASSSLQGFTEAFF
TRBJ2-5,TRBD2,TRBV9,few,TGTGCCAGCAGCGTAGGCGGGAGGGACCAAGAGACCCAGTACTTC,CASSVGGRDQETQYF
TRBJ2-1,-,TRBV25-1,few,TGTGCCAGCAGTGACCTGGGTCCGACCGGGGGCAATGAGCAGTTCTTC,CASSDLGPTGGNEQFF
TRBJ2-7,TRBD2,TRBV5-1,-,TGCGCCAGCAGCTCTAAAGCGGGAGCCCTCTACGAGCAGTACTTC,CASSSKAGALYEQYF
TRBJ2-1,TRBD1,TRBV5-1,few,TGCGCCAGCAGCTTGGGACAGGGGGAGCAGTTCTTC,CASSLGQGEQFF
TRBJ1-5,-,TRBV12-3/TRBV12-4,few,TGTGCCAGCAGGACTCGGGGAGTAGGTCAGCCCCAGCATTTT,CASRTRGVGQPQHF
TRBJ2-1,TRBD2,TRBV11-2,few,TGTGCCAGCTGGGGAGGGTGGGACAATGAGCAGTTCTTC,CASWGGWDNEQFF
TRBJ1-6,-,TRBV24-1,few,TGTGCCACCAGTGACCCCGGGTTCGGTTCACCCCTCCACTTT,CATSDPGFGSPLHF
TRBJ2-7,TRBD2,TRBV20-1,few,TGCAGTGCTAGTCGGCGGACTAGCGGGCAATCCTACGAGCAGTACTTC,CSASRRTSGQSYEQYF
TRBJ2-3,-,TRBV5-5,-,TGTGCCAGCAGCCTTGGTGGCCTCGACACAGATACGCAGTATTTT,CASSLGGLDTDTQYF
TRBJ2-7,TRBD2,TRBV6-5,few,TGTGCCAGCACGGGAGGCTACGAGCAGTACTTC,CASTGGYEQYF
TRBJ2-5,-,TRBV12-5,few,TGTGCTAGCGGTCCCCGGGATCAAGAGACCCAGTACTTC,CASGPRDQETQYF
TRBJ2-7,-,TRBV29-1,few,TGCAGCGTTGAGGAGGACCGCTACGAGCAGTACTTC,CSVEEDRYEQYF
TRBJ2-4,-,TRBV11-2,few,TGTGCCAGCAGCTTAGATAGGTTCGCCCTAGCCAAAAACATTCAGTACTTC,CASSLDRFALAKNIQYF
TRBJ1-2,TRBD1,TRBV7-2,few,TGTGCCAGCAGCTCTCAACCCGGGACAGCCTATGGCTACACCTTC,CASSSQPGTAYGYTF
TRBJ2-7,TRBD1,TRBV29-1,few,TGCAGCGTTGACCCGGGACAGGGGTACGAGCAGTACTTC,CSVDPGQGYEQYF
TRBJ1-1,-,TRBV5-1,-,TGCGCCAGCAGCTCGGGAGCCTCATACGGGGCTTTCTTT,CASSSGASYGAFF
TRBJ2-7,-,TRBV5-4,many,TGTGCCAGCAGCAGTGGGGCCTCCTACGAGCAGTACTTC,CASSSGASYEQYF
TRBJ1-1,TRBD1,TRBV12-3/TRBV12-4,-,TGTGCCAGCGGGCTCCGGGACAGGGTTGGGAACACTGAAGCTTTCTTT,CASGLRDRVGNTEAFF
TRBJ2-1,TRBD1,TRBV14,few,TGTGCCAGCAGCCAAGGACAGGGGACGGGGGAGCAGTTCTTC,CASSQGQGTGEQFF
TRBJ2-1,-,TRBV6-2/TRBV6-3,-,TGTGCCAGCAGTTATGAGCGCGTTGAGCAGTTCTTC,CASSYERVEQFF
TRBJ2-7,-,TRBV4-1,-,TGCGCCAGCAGCCAGGGTGACCCTCCCTACGAGCAGTACTTC,CASSQGDPPYEQYF
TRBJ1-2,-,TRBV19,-,TGTGCCAGTAACTCCTATCCCAATAACTATGGCTACACCTTC,CASNSYPNNYGYTF
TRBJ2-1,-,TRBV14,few,TGTGCCAGCAGCCGACGGGTTGCCTACAATGAGCAGTTCTTC,CASSRRVAYNEQFF
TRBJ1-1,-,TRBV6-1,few,TGTGCCAGCAGCGAAACTGTTGAAGCTTTCTTT,CASSETVEAFF
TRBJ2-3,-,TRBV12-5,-,TGTGCTAGTGGTACCTTAGCGATGATCACAGATACGCAGTATTTT,CASGTLAMITDTQYF
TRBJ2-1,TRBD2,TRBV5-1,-,TGCGCCAGCCAGTCTAGCGGGGGCTACAATGAGCAGTTCTTC,CASQSSGGYNEQFF
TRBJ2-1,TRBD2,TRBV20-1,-,TGCAGTGCTGTAGCGGGAGGTTCCTCCCCGTCCTACAATGAGCAGTTCTTC,CSAVAGGSSPSYNEQFF
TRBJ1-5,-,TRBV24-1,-,TGTGCCACCCCTTCCGGGCCGTTCAATCAGCCCCAGCATTTT,CATPSGPFNQPQHF
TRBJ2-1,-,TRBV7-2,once,TGTGCCAGCAGCTTAAGGGGGAGTCACAATGAGCAGTTCTTC,CASSLRGSHNEQFF
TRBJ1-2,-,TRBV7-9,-,TGTGCCAGCAGCTTAGATGTAGGGGCACCTAACTATGGCTACACCTTC,CASSLDVGAPNYGYTF
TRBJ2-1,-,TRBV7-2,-,TGTGCCAGCAGCTCACTAGCAGGTGAGCAGTTCTTC,CASSSLAGEQFF
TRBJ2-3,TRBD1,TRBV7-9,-,TGTGCCAGCAGCCCTCCGGGACAGTTCACAGATACGCAGTATTTT,CASSPPGQFTDTQYF
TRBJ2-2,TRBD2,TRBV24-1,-,TGTGCCACCAGGGCCGGGAGGACCACCGGGGAGCTGTTTTTT,CATRAGRTTGELFF
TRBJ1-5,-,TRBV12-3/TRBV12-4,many,TGTGCCAGCAGTTTCCGCCGGACTAATCAGCCCCAGCATTTT,CASSFRRTNQPQHF